This passage covers 32 T cell receptor beta chains from one sample sequenced in a study of OX40 agonist ivuxolimab in advanced cancers. Sequenced by immunoSEQ multiplex PCR; TCRdb stores in-frame clones only, minus some. The sample lists about 20,000 clones, roughly 80% seen once, with roughly half in the top ten. Specimen: CD4+ or CD8+ T cells sorted from blood, collected in a trial of the OX40 agonist ivuxolimab. The origin of the receptors is an adult with an advanced solid tumor such as melanoma, head and neck, liver or kidney cancer.

The CDR3 coding sequence is TGTGCCTACTGGACGGGGGGGTATGGCTACACCTTC. Encoded protein: CAYWTGGYGYTF. The chain employs TRBV30 and TRBJ1-2; a possible D gene is TRBD1 (5 bases). The CDR3 totals 12 residues. V shed 7 bases and J shed 5 bases, with 14 bases lying between them. In germline, CDR1 is GTSNPN, CDR2 SVGIG (reference sequence).

In this sample, this clone turned up a few times. The rearrangement uses TRBV19 and TRBJ2-7; TRBD1 aligns across 7 bases. CDR1 is LNHDA, CDR2 SQIVND, per germline (reference sequence). V trimming: 4 bases; J trimming: 2 bases; junction bases outside the gene matches: 5. This CDR3 contains 14 residues. Written as DNA, the CDR3 is TGTGCCAGTAGTACCGTGACAGGGACCTACGAGCAGTACTTC. It codes for CASSTVTGTYEQYF.

V usage is TRBV7-8 and J usage is TRBJ1-1; D is ambiguous. Germline V CDR1 and CDR2: SGHVS, FQNEAQ. V was cut by 2 bases and J by 2 bases, with 9 bases left in between. The CDR3 runs to 14 residues. CDR3 loop: CASSLNFGNTEAFF. The DNA for the CDR3 is TGTGCCAGCAGCTTAAATTTTGGAAACACTGAAGCTTTCTTT.

This chain joins TRBV6-7 and TRBJ2-1, with 9 nucleotides matching TRBD2. TRBV6-7 is identified as an open reading frame with a role that is uncertain. The CDR3 covers 18 residues. V was pared by 2 bases and J by 8 bases, with 16 bases of the junction left unmatched. CDR3 sequence: CASSYPPSIAGVSDEQFF. The CDR3 region has the DNA TGTGCCAGCAGTTACCCCCCCTCTATAGCGGGAGTGAGCGATGAGCAGTTCTTC.

The V gene is TRBV4-3, the J gene TRBJ2-1; 9 positions agree with TRBD2. Trimming at V came to 4 bases and at J to 3 bases, leaving 10 bases not matched to a gene. The length of the CDR3 is 17 residues. From germline, CDR1 is LGHNA and CDR2 YSLEER. The chain's CDR3 is CASSPDIAGVGYNEQFF. The CDR3 DNA sequence: TGCGCCAGCAGCCCTGACATAGCGGGAGTTGGCTACAATGAGCAGTTCTTC.

The chain carries TRBV27 and TRBJ1-5; D gene unclear. This CDR3 region has 12 residues. Between the trimmed V and J ends, which lost 5 bases and 2 bases, there was a span of 4 bases. Germline CDR1 is MNHEY and CDR2 is SMNVEV (reference sequence). The CDR3 DNA reads TGTGCCAGCAGTGCCCGCAATCAGCCCCAGCATTTT. Encoded protein: CASSARNQPQHF.

Notes on this clone: The sample carries other DNA sequences with the same CDR3. The chain carries TRBV4-1 and TRBJ2-3, with D hard to call. The CDR3 sequence is 14 residues long. V shed 1 base and J shed 1 base, with 6 bases lying between them. Germline V lookup: CDR1 MGHRA, CDR2 YSYEKL. CDR3 nucleotides: TGCGCCAGCAGCCAAGGGGCGGGCACAGATACGCAGTATTTT. This encodes CASSQGAGTDTQYF.

This clone was seen a single time. The rearrangement uses TRBV11-2 and TRBJ2-7, with 8 bases fitting TRBD2. The CDR3 runs 14 residues. Germline assignment: CDR1 SGHAT and CDR2 FQNNGV. Trimming at V came to 10 bases and at J to 6 bases, leaving 14 bases not matched to a gene. The CDR3 DNA is TGTGCCATCGGTGGTGAGGGAGCGGGAGCCGAGCAGTACTTC. Its protein product is CAIGGEGAGAEQYF.

The chain combines TRBV13 with TRBJ1-1; D might be TRBD1 (5 bases). V lost 7 bases, J lost 8 bases, and 11 bases lay in between. The CDR3 spans 11 residues. Germline CDR1 reads PRHDT; CDR2 reads FYEKMQ (reference sequence). CDR3 DNA: TGTGCCAGCACCCTCGGGGCCGAAGCTTTCTTT. Translating gives CASTLGAEAFF.

This clone has more than one count but fewer than ten. This chain uses TRBV5-6 with TRBJ2-1; D gene ambiguous. The CDR3 runs to 13 residues. The germline CDR1 and CDR2 sequences are SGHDT and YYEEEE. V dropped 0 bases and J dropped 5 bases, with 6 bases sitting between them. The CDR3 loop reads CASSLAGNNEQFF. CDR3 nucleotides: TGTGCCAGCAGCTTGGCGGGTAACAATGAGCAGTTCTTC.

V gene TRBV11-2 combines with J gene TRBJ2-4; maybe TRBD2 (5 bases). The CDR3 runs to 12 residues. Germline CDR1 and CDR2: SGHAT and FQNNGV. Trimming took 11 bases from V and 6 from J, leaving 14 bases between them. The CDR3: CAGADFRNIQYF. CDR3 coding DNA: TGTGCCGGCGCGGACTTTCGAAACATTCAGTACTTC. The full variable domain, completed using reference TRBV11-2 and TRBJ2-4, is EAGVAQSPRYKIIEKRQSVAFWCNPISGHATLYWYQQILGQGPKLLIQFQNNGVVDDSQLPKDRFSAERLKGVDSTLKIQPAKLEDSAVYLCAGADFRNIQYFGAGTRLSVL.

This clone appeared a few times. The rearrangement links TRBV4-3 to TRBJ2-3, with 8 bases that match TRBD1. Looked up from germline, CDR1 is LGHNA and CDR2 is YSLEER. The CDR3 has 14 residues. V gave up 4 bases and J gave up 2 bases; unmatched junction bases: 2. The CDR3 sequence is CASSRDRFTDTQYF. The DNA for the CDR3 is TGCGCCAGCAGCCGGGACAGGTTCACAGATACGCAGTATTTT.

The chain employs TRBV6-5 and TRBJ2-1, with 8 positions matching TRBD2. Germline-derived CDR1 and CDR2 are MNHEY and SVGAGI. Trimming removed 3 bases from V and 6 bases from J; junction bases left unmatched: 7. CDR3 length: 15 amino acids. CDR3 DNA sequence: TGTGCCAGCAGTTATTCCGGGGGGGCGGGCAATGAGCAGTTCTTC. It translates to CASSYSGGAGNEQFF.

This clone has just a few counts. V gene TRBV27 combines with J gene TRBJ1-3; a weak D match, TRBD1 (6 bases). CDR1 and CDR2 (germline): MNHEY, SMNVEV (reference sequence). Trimming left V 5 bases short and J 2 bases short, with 13 bases between. The length of the CDR3 is 15 residues. The CDR3 sequence is CASSPRGNAGNTIYF. For the CDR3, the DNA is TGTGCCAGCAGTCCTAGGGGGAATGCTGGAAACACCATATATTTT.

This clone showed up just a few times. This sequence joins TRBV27 and TRBJ2-3, with TRBD2 identical over 12 bases. The trim removed 6 bases at V and 1 base at J, leaving 8 bases unmatched. The CDR3 has 17 residues. Germline V gene lookup returns CDR1 MNHEY and CDR2 SMNVEV (reference sequence). CDR3 loop: CASRVTSGRSGTDTQYF. CDR3 in DNA: TGTGCCAGCAGGGTGACTAGCGGGAGAAGCGGCACAGATACGCAGTATTTT.

This rearrangement joins TRBV27 to TRBJ2-7, with TRBD1 matching 7 bases. V lost 6 bases, J lost 4 bases, and 18 bases stayed unmatched. This CDR3 has 17 amino acids. Per germline, CDR1 MNHEY and CDR2 SMNVEV (reference sequence). The CDR3 DNA reads TGTGCCAGCAGCGAGTTCGAAAGCCCCGGGACAGAATACGAGCAGTACTTC. Translated: CASSEFESPGTEYEQYF.

The rearrangement uses TRBV6-1 and TRBJ2-7; D unclear. V lost 5 bases, J lost 0 bases, and 8 bases lay in between. Per germline, CDR1 MNHNS and CDR2 SASEGT. The CDR3 length is 13 residues. CDR3 sequence reads: CASSSGVSYEQYF. The DNA of the CDR3 is TGTGCCAGCAGTAGTGGGGTCTCCTACGAGCAGTACTTC.

CDR3 sequence reads: CASSEALTGLARHF. The CDR3 DNA is TGTGCCAGCAGTGAAGCCCTGACGGGGCTGGCCCGGCATTTT. The rearrangement links TRBV6-1 to TRBJ1-5; D is perhaps TRBD1 (5 bases). This CDR3 has 14 residues. Trimming left V 0 bases short and J 15 bases short, with 18 bases between. Germline V CDR1 and CDR2: MNHNS, SASEGT.

The J gene is TRBJ2-1, the V gene TRBV11-2; 9 bases map to TRBD1. The CDR3 contains 16 residues. The V and J ends lost 5 bases and 5 bases, in that order; junction bases with no gene match: 10. CDR1 and CDR2 (germline): SGHAT, FQNNGV. CDR3 region: CASSPRTGAMDNEQFF. CDR3 DNA: TGTGCCAGCAGCCCAAGGACAGGGGCGATGGACAATGAGCAGTTCTTC.

This chain joins TRBV5-6 and TRBJ1-2; D uncertain. There are 16 residues in the CDR3. The V end lost 1 base, the J end lost 1 base, and 14 bases lay between the germline ends. Germline V CDR1 and CDR2: SGHDT, YYEEEE. Written as DNA, the CDR3 is TGTGCCAGCAGCTTGAGGCGTCGGGGAGGTAACTATGGCTACACCTTC. Translated: CASSLRRRGGNYGYTF.

The chain links TRBV6-5 to TRBJ2-1; 7 bases line up with TRBD2. Germline-derived CDR1 and CDR2 are MNHEY and SVGAGI. With 2 bases clipped from V and 5 bases from J, the junction kept 3 bases outside the gene matches. This CDR3 is 14 amino acids long. As DNA, the CDR3 is TGTGCCAGCAGTTACAGGGACTATCACAATGAGCAGTTCTTC. Its translation: CASSYRDYHNEQFF.

The rearrangement links TRBV10-1 to TRBJ2-7, with TRBD2 matching 10 bases. Losses at the gene ends were 10 bases for V and 5 bases for J; bases not matched to a gene: 14. Germline V gene sequence: CDR1 WNHNN, CDR2 SYGVQD (reference sequence). This CDR3 contains 15 residues. The CDR3 DNA reads as TGCGCCACCCCGAGGCCTAGCGGGAGAGTTGACGAGCAGTACTTC. Protein sequence: CATPRPSGRVDEQYF.

This clone was detected many times. The J gene is TRBJ1-1, the V gene TRBV15, with D unclear. The length of the CDR3 is 13 residues. The V end lost 4 bases, the J end lost 3 bases, and 9 bases lay between the germline ends. The germline V gene encodes CDR1 LNHNV and CDR2 YYDKDF (reference sequence). CDR3 coding DNA: TGTGCCACCAGCAAAGGAGGTTACACTGAAGCTTTCTTT. Residues: CATSKGGYTEAFF.

A single count supports this clone. V is TRBV11-2 and J is TRBJ2-1; no clear D gene. Germline CDR1 and CDR2: SGHAT and FQNNGV. The CDR3 length is 13 residues. V lost 5 bases and J 4 bases, leaving 9 bases between the germline ends. CDR3 coding DNA: TGTGCCAGCAGCCTACCCCCATACAATGAGCAGTTCTTC. Translated, it gives CASSLPPYNEQFF.

The rearrangement uses TRBV2 and TRBJ2-1; 7 bases align to TRBD2. This CDR3 region has 15 residues. V lost 8 bases to trimming and J lost 4 bases; unmatched junction nucleotides: 11. CDR1 is SNHLY, CDR2 FYNNEI, per germline. CDR3 DNA: TGTGCCAGCGCGAGAGCGAGCGGGGAATACAATGAGCAGTTCTTC. This gives the protein CASARASGEYNEQFF.

The V and J genes are TRBV7-7 and TRBJ2-7, with 11 nucleotides matching TRBD1. The length of the CDR3 is 15 residues. V lost 5 bases to trimming and J lost 4 bases; unmatched junction nucleotides: 7. CDR1 and CDR2 (germline): SSHAT, FNYEAQ (reference sequence). The CDR3 protein is CASSEGTGGKYEQYF. DNA of the CDR3: TGTGCCAGCAGCGAAGGGACAGGGGGAAAGTACGAGCAGTACTTC.

The V and J genes are TRBV6-1 and TRBJ2-3, with D possibly TRBD2 on 6 matching bases. Germline V gene data show CDR1 as MNHNS and CDR2 as SASEGT. The CDR3 runs to 14 residues. Trimming took 0 bases from V and 3 from J, leaving 7 bases between them. The CDR3 protein is CASSEAAGTDTQYF. The CDR3 bases are TGTGCCAGCAGTGAAGCGGCGGGGACAGATACGCAGTATTTT.

This clone was seen a handful of times. The chain combines TRBV28 with TRBJ2-1; D may match TRBD1 or TRBD2 (7 bases each). The germline V and J ends were trimmed by 1 base and 4 bases, with 14 bases remaining between them. Germline V CDR1 and CDR2: MDHEN, SYDVKM. This CDR3 has 16 amino acids. In DNA, the CDR3 is TGTGCCAGCAGTTTATCAGGGGGGGCCCTTTACAATGAGCAGTTCTTC. Its protein product is CASSLSGGALYNEQFF.

The chain couples TRBV27 to TRBJ2-1; 10 bases line up with TRBD1. Germline loops: CDR1 MNHEY, CDR2 SMNVEV (reference sequence). The CDR3 extends over 13 amino acids. V lost 9 bases, J lost 4 bases, and 3 bases stayed unmatched. The CDR3 DNA reads as TGTGCCAGTAAGGGACAGGGGTACAATGAGCAGTTCTTC. Protein: CASKGQGYNEQFF.

In regard to this clone: Other DNA sequences in this specimen translate into the identical CDR3. The chain couples TRBV7-9 to TRBJ2-3; TRBD2 matches at 11 bases. Germline assignment: CDR1 SEHNR and CDR2 FQNEAQ (reference sequence). The CDR3 covers 15 residues. The J segment lost 1 base and the V segment lost 4 bases, leaving 1 base of the junction unmatched. CDR3 amino acids: CASSSGLAGTDTQYF. CDR3 in DNA: TGTGCCAGCAGCTCGGGACTAGCGGGCACAGATACGCAGTATTTT.

The chain links TRBV9 to TRBJ2-7; D unclear. The CDR3 is 14 amino acids. Germline assignment: CDR1 SGDLS and CDR2 YYNGEE. V dropped 2 bases and J dropped 7 bases, with 16 bases sitting between them. CDR3 DNA: TGTGCCAGCAGCGTCGGACCTCCCGGGTCGGAGCAGTACTTC. It specifies CASSVGPPGSEQYF.

This chain connects TRBV28 to TRBJ1-4; D not resolved. V lost 1 base to trimming and J lost 4 bases, with 10 bases between them. Germline CDR1 and CDR2: MDHEN and SYDVKM. The CDR3 spans 15 residues. CDR3 DNA: TGTGCCAGCAGTTTATTGGGAAGGGATAATGAAAAACTGTTTTTT. It encodes CASSLLGRDNEKLFF.